The 32 T cell receptor beta chains below come from one sample, sequenced in a study of cytomegalovirus exposure and HLA in healthy donors. PCR used 60 Vbeta primers and 13 Jbeta primers. Some clones are missing from TCRdb's copy, which holds only in-frame ones; the method was immunoSEQ multiplex PCR. The table includes 210,000 or so clones, 75% to 90% detected once. Sequenced input: PBMCs. These receptors were taken from a woman younger than 35 in good health and CMV-seronegative.

This chain joins TRBV19 and TRBJ1-1, with 10 bases lining up with TRBD1. The CDR3 is made up of 15 amino acids. In germline, CDR1 is LNHDA, CDR2 SQIVND (reference sequence). The J segment lost 1 base and the V segment lost 6 bases, leaving 5 bases of the junction unmatched. DNA of the CDR3: TGTGCCAGTAGACCCCGGGACAGGGGGAACACTGAAGCTTTCTTT. Residues: CASRPRDRGNTEAFF.

V is TRBV6-6 and J is TRBJ1-5, with a weak D call TRBD1 (5 bases). This CDR3 has 15 amino acids. Germline V CDR1 and CDR2: MNHNY, SVGAGI (reference sequence). The V end was cut by 10 bases, the J end by 4 bases, with 20 bases between. The CDR3 DNA sequence: TGTGCCACGGGGGGAGGGTCGGTTCGGAATCAGCCCCAGCATTTT. It yields the protein CATGGGSVRNQPQHF.

A few counts support this clone. This chain joins TRBV7-2 and TRBJ2-3, with TRBD2 matching over 9 bases. Germline loops: CDR1 SGHTA, CDR2 FQGNSA. The CDR3 is 17 residues long. Unmatched junction bases numbered 6, after V lost 1 base and J lost 1 base. CDR3 in amino acids: CASSLVGAGGGTDTQYF. In nucleotides, the CDR3 is TGTGCCAGCAGCTTAGTCGGGGCGGGAGGGGGCACAGATACGCAGTATTTT.

This chain's CDR3 is CAWGTPRESLVGEKLFF. DNA of the CDR3: TGTGCCTGGGGAACCCCCAGGGAAAGCCTGGTGGGAGAAAAACTGTTTTTT. V usage is TRBV30 and J usage is TRBJ1-4, with D tentatively TRBD1 (5 bases). V was pared by 5 bases and J by 8 bases, with 27 bases between. The CDR3 has 17 residues. In germline, CDR1 is GTSNPN, CDR2 SVGIG (reference sequence).

The rearrangement joins TRBV5-1 to TRBJ2-1; TRBD2 matches at 11 bases. Germline-derived CDR1 and CDR2 are SGHRS and YFSETQ. V shed 4 bases, J shed 8 bases, and the junction held 8 bases outside the gene matches. The CDR3 runs 15 residues. This CDR3 is CASSTLAGVFDEQFF. In nucleotides, the CDR3 is TGCGCCAGCAGCACACTAGCGGGAGTCTTCGATGAGCAGTTCTTC.

The chain carries TRBV14 and TRBJ2-1; 9 nucleotides line up with TRBD2. With 4 bases clipped from V and 8 bases from J, the junction kept 9 bases outside the gene matches. Germline values: CDR1 SGHDN, CDR2 FVKESK. The CDR3 is made up of 15 amino acids. The CDR3 DNA is TGTGCCAGCAGCCCGCGGGTAGCGGGAGCCTATGAGCAGTTCTTC. Translation: CASSPRVAGAYEQFF. Together with reference TRBV14 and TRBJ2-1, the CDR3 gives the full variable domain: EAGVTQFPSHSVIEKGQTVTLRCDPISGHDNLYWYRRVMGKEIKFLLHFVKESKQDESGMPNNRFLAERTGGTYSTLKVQPAELEDSGVYFCASSPRVAGAYEQFFGPGTRLTVL.

This clone was recorded only once. V and J are TRBV7-2 and TRBJ1-2; D unresolved. The CDR3 loop spans 17 amino acids. Germline values: CDR1 SGHTA, CDR2 FQGNSA. Deletions cut 2 bases from V and 2 bases from J, with 18 bases between. The CDR3 sequence is CASSLWRRGGENYGYTF. The CDR3 region has the DNA TGTGCCAGCAGCTTATGGCGACGCGGCGGGGAGAACTATGGCTACACCTTC.

The rearrangement links TRBV15 to TRBJ2-3; 7 bases map to TRBD1. Germline CDR1 is LNHNV and CDR2 is YYDKDF (reference sequence). The CDR3 totals 15 residues. V was pared by 7 bases and J by 0 bases, with 7 bases of the junction left unmatched. DNA of the CDR3: TGTGCCACCAATCGTAGGGGGCCGAGCACAGATACGCAGTATTTT. Translated: CATNRRGPSTDTQYF.

The chain joins TRBV7-2 to TRBJ2-5, with 13 bases fitting TRBD2. The J call could be wrong; TRBJ2-7 is a better fit for the DNA end. Germline values: CDR1 SGHTA, CDR2 FQGNSA. CDR3 size: 16 residues. CDR3: CASSLGLAGGRYEQYF. The CDR3 DNA follows: TGTGCCAGCAGCTTAGGACTAGCGGGGGGCCGCTACGAGCAGTACTTC.

V and J are TRBV11-2 and TRBJ2-7, with TRBD2 matching over 8 bases. Germline values: CDR1 SGHAT, CDR2 FQNNGV. The CDR3 consists of 16 residues. V was pared by 5 bases and J by 3 bases, with 12 bases of the junction left unmatched. The CDR3 DNA follows: TGTGCCAGCAGCCACCGTGGGGCGGGAGGATTCTACGAGCAGTACTTC. Translating gives CASSHRGAGGFYEQYF.

This clone was counted a few times. This CDR3 reads CASSSPLGGLAGGLLFF. The CDR3 coding sequence is TGTGCCAGCAGTTCCCCCCTAGGCGGACTAGCGGGGGGGTTGTTGTTCTTC. The chain recombines TRBV27 with TRBJ2-1; TRBD2 matches 15 bases. CDR1 is MNHEY and CDR2 is SMNVEV in the germline V gene (reference sequence). Germline trimming cut 4 bases from V and 15 bases from J; bases unmatched to any gene: 16. The CDR3 loop spans 17 amino acids.

The genes are TRBV18 and TRBJ2-7; 8 nucleotides align to TRBD2. CDR1 KGHSH and CDR2 LQKENI come from the germline V gene. V lost 2 bases and J lost 2; bases outside the gene matches: 5. The CDR3 extends over 15 amino acids. The CDR3: CASSPNSGIPYEQYF. The DNA for the CDR3 is TGTGCCAGCTCACCAAATAGCGGGATACCCTACGAGCAGTACTTC.

The chain combines TRBV7-2 with TRBJ2-7; D may be TRBD1 (6 bases). CDR1 is SGHTA and CDR2 is FQGNSA in the germline V gene. CDR3 size: 14 residues. V gave up 6 bases and J gave up 7 bases, with 19 bases separating them. The CDR3 is CASRDDRKPGEQYF. The CDR3 DNA reads as TGTGCCAGCAGGGACGACAGGAAACCCGGAGAGCAGTACTTC.

The chain employs TRBV2 and TRBJ1-2, with a possible D match to TRBD1 (6 bases). The V gene lost 4 bases and the J gene lost 0 bases, with 15 bases spanning the gap. There are 16 residues in the CDR3. Germline V gene lookup returns CDR1 SNHLY and CDR2 FYNNEI. The CDR3 bases are TGTGCCAGCAGTGGACAGGCGGCGTTCGCTAACTATGGCTACACCTTC. Encoded protein: CASSGQAAFANYGYTF.

This chain joins TRBV2 and TRBJ2-6, with TRBD1 matching over 7 bases. The CDR3 is made up of 16 amino acids. The germline V gene has CDR1 SNHLY and CDR2 FYNNEI. V shed 11 bases, J shed 0 bases, and the junction held 10 bases outside the gene matches. The CDR3 region has the DNA TGTGCCGGGGGAAGACAGGGTCCCTCTGGGGCCAACGTCCTGACTTTC. Translating gives CAGGRQGPSGANVLTF.

This rearrangement joins TRBV6-6 to TRBJ1-2; D is perhaps TRBD1 (6 bases). CDR1 is MNHNY, CDR2 SVGAGI, per germline (reference sequence). This CDR3 comprises 14 residues. V shed 0 bases and J shed 1 base, with 6 bases lying between them. In DNA, the CDR3 is TGTGCCAGCAGTTACTCGGACAGTAACTATGGCTACACCTTC. It encodes CASSYSDSNYGYTF.

The rearrangement uses TRBV7-2 and TRBJ2-7; D possibly corresponds to TRBD2 (6 bases). Trimming removed 2 bases at V and 3 bases at J, with 17 bases between. From germline, CDR1 is SGHTA and CDR2 FQGNSA. The CDR3 sequence is 16 residues long. CDR3 coding DNA: TGTGCCAGCAGCTTAACCGCCGGGTGGAGGGACTACGAGCAGTACTTC. Its translation: CASSLTAGWRDYEQYF.

This chain connects TRBV7-9 to TRBJ1-6, with 8 bases matching TRBD1. V lost 5 bases and J lost 11; bases outside the gene matches: 14. The V gene's germline CDR1 is SEHNR and CDR2 FQNEAQ (reference sequence). CDR3 length: 16 amino acids. CDR3 loop: CASSRGQGEVAAPLHF. The CDR3 DNA sequence: TGTGCCAGCAGCCGTGGACAGGGAGAGGTTGCGGCACCCCTCCACTTT.

This clone was detected once. The J gene is TRBJ1-2, the V gene TRBV7-2; D ambiguous. V lost 1 base and J 8 bases, leaving 14 bases between the germline ends. CDR1 is SGHTA and CDR2 is FQGNSA in the germline V gene. The CDR3 spans 14 residues. Here the CDR3 DNA reads TGTGCCAGCAGCTTAGGTTCTGGGGAGGAAGGCTACACCTTC. It translates to CASSLGSGEEGYTF.

The chain has TRBV30 and TRBJ1-2; possibly TRBD1 for D (6 bases). The germline V gene has CDR1 GTSNPN and CDR2 SVGIG (reference sequence). This CDR3 is 16 amino acids long. V was cut by 5 bases and J by 4 bases, with 23 bases left in between. CDR3 DNA sequence: TGTGCCTGGGCCATCCTGACAGGTTCGGGTATCTATGGCTACACCTTC. It codes for CAWAILTGSGIYGYTF.

This clone was detected only once. The rearrangement uses TRBV2 and TRBJ2-1; 10 nucleotides align to TRBD2. The CDR3 runs to 17 residues. V was clipped by 6 bases and J by 0 bases; unmatched bases: 8. Germline lookup yields CDR1 SNHLY and CDR2 FYNNEI. The CDR3 DNA follows: TGTGCCAGCAGCCCTGAAGGACTAGCGGACTCCTACAATGAGCAGTTCTTC. Residues: CASSPEGLADSYNEQFF.

This sequence joins TRBV6-1 and TRBJ2-7; possible D gene TRBD2, 5 bases. The V end lost 3 bases, the J end lost 2 bases, and 11 bases lay between the germline ends. CDR1 and CDR2 from the germline V gene are MNHNS and SASEGT. The CDR3 runs 14 residues. Here the CDR3 reads CASSDRTGAYEQYF. DNA of the CDR3: TGTGCCAGCAGTGACAGGACTGGGGCCTACGAGCAGTACTTC.

As to this clone: Within the sample, other DNA sequences also encode this same CDR3. The chain has TRBV2 and TRBJ2-7; a weak D match, TRBD1 (6 bases). Between the trimmed V and J ends, which lost 5 bases and 4 bases, there was a span of 9 bases. In germline, CDR1 is SNHLY, CDR2 FYNNEI. CDR3 size: 12 residues. The CDR3 coding sequence is TGTGCCAGCAGTCGGACAGATTACGAGCAGTACTTC. This translates into CASSRTDYEQYF. Based on the CDR3 plus reference TRBV2 and TRBJ2-7, the full variable domain is EPEVTQTPSHQVTQMGQEVILRCVPISNHLYFYWYRQILGQKVEFLVSFYNNEISEKSEIFDDQFSVERPDGSNFTLKIRSTKLEDSAMYFCASSRTDYEQYFGPGTRLTVT.

This chain connects TRBV6-1 to TRBJ2-3; 7 bases are shared with TRBD2. This CDR3 spans 16 amino acids. Per the germline V gene, CDR1 is MNHNS and CDR2 is SASEGT. With V trimmed by 2 bases and J by 4 bases, 9 bases remained unmatched. CDR3 nucleotides: TGTGCCAGCAGTGAATATTGGGGAGGGGAGGCAGATACGCAGTATTTT. Translating gives CASSEYWGGEADTQYF.

The chain combines TRBV6-5 with TRBJ2-1; D unresolved. Trimming took 7 bases from V and 6 from J, leaving 16 bases between them. This CDR3 region has 14 residues. CDR1 and CDR2 (germline): MNHEY, SVGAGI. CDR3 nucleotides: TGTGCCAGCACCCCCGGCGGAGCCCCCAATGAGCAGTTCTTC. Its translation is CASTPGGAPNEQFF.

This clone appeared a single time. The rearrangement links TRBV27 to TRBJ2-6; 9 bases align to TRBD1. Unmatched junction bases numbered 5, after V lost 8 bases and J lost 0 bases. The CDR3 totals 16 residues. Germline CDR1 reads MNHEY; CDR2 reads SMNVEV (reference sequence). The CDR3 nucleotides read TGTGCCAGCGGGGACAGGGACCGCTCTGGGGCCAACGTCCTGACTTTC. It is translated as CASGDRDRSGANVLTF.

The chain carries TRBV27 and TRBJ1-6; TRBD1 is a possible D gene (5 bases). V was clipped by 2 bases and J by 10 bases, with 12 bases between them. CDR1 and CDR2 (germline): MNHEY, SMNVEV (reference sequence). The CDR3 spans 14 residues. The CDR3 here is CASSLQGWGSPLHF. For the CDR3, the DNA is TGTGCCAGCAGTTTACAGGGCTGGGGATCACCCCTCCACTTT.

The V call is TRBV27, the J call TRBJ2-1; 12 nucleotides align to TRBD1. Trimming at V came to 6 bases and at J to 3 bases, leaving 3 bases not matched to a gene. This CDR3 spans 15 amino acids. Germline lookup yields CDR1 MNHEY and CDR2 SMNVEV (reference sequence). This CDR3 is CASRGTGGSYNEQFF. The DNA of the CDR3 is TGTGCCAGCAGGGGGACAGGGGGCAGCTACAATGAGCAGTTCTTC.

The CDR3 DNA reads TGTGCCAGCAGCTTGGTGGCCGAGACCCAGTACTTC. It is translated as CASSLVAETQYF. The V and J genes are TRBV5-6 and TRBJ2-5; D is unclear. CDR1 and CDR2 (germline): SGHDT, YYEEEE. The CDR3 consists of 12 residues. V gave up 0 bases and J gave up 5 bases, with 5 bases separating them.

The chain uses TRBV9 and TRBJ1-2; D possibly corresponds to TRBD1 (6 bases). Germline V gene lookup returns CDR1 SGDLS and CDR2 YYNGEE. V lost 6 bases, J lost 4 bases, and 19 bases lay in between. The CDR3 sequence is 15 residues long. The CDR3 DNA is TGTGCCAGCACCTCAATGCGGGGGGCGACCTATGGCTACACCTTC. Protein product: CASTSMRGATYGYTF. Full variable domain (remainder filled in from reference TRBV9 and TRBJ1-2): DSGVTQTPKHLITATGQRVTLRCSPRSGDLSVYWYQQSLDQGLQFLIQYYNGEERAKGNILERFSAQQFPDLHSELNLSSLELGDSALYFCASTSMRGATYGYTFGSGTRLTVV.

This chain links TRBV7-9 with TRBJ2-1; TRBD1 might be the D (6 bases). The CDR3 is made up of 14 amino acids. V was cut by 1 base and J by 7 bases, with 11 bases left in between. From germline, CDR1 is SEHNR and CDR2 FQNEAQ (reference sequence). The chain's CDR3 is CASSLEGTGNEQFF. CDR3 coding DNA: TGTGCCAGCAGCTTAGAGGGAACAGGGAATGAGCAGTTCTTC.

The chain is built from TRBV30 and TRBJ1-3; 7 bases align to TRBD1. Trimming cost V 1 base and J 2 bases; bases outside gene matches: 8. From germline, CDR1 is GTSNPN and CDR2 SVGIG (reference sequence). The CDR3 extends over 16 amino acids. DNA of the CDR3: TGTGCCTGGAGTGGGATTACAGGGGCGCCTGGAAACACCATATATTTT. Translating gives CAWSGITGAPGNTIYF.